Described below is a single T cell receptor (beta chain) sequence and its context. Its antigen is unidentified. This sample was taken from a study of radiation and T cells in renal cell carcinoma. The overall study: Nephrectomy followed 15 Gy stereotactic body radiation by 4 weeks. Study results and caveats: From baseline, blood top tumor clonotypes peaked at 2 weeks post-radiation.

Trimming pared 5 bases from V and 5 bases from J, leaving 16 bases between. CDR1 SGHVS and CDR2 FQNEAQ come from the germline V gene. The CDR3 extends over 15 amino acids. Sequenced by immunoSEQ multiplex PCR; TCRdb stores in-frame clones only, minus some. Of roughly 150,000 clones listed, around 89% are singletons. Time point: baseline pretreatment blood. Treatment indicated: 15 Gy SBRT to primary tumor, nephrectomy 4 weeks later. Serial blood draws occurred at baseline and 2 and 4 weeks post-SBRT. This renal cell carcinoma was of the clear cell type. J is TRBJ1-5 and V is TRBV7-8; TRBD1 might be the D (5 bases). This specimen consisted of blood, obtained from a patient whose treatment included radiotherapy and nephrectomy. The origin of this receptor is a woman aged 70-85 years with renal cell carcinoma. The CDR3 bases are TGTGCCAGCAGCCCCGAGGGCAGGGCGGATCAGCCCCAGCATTTT. The encoded protein is CASSPEGRADQPQHF.